This T cell receptor (beta chain) is from a study of CD8+ T cells in alopecia areata. Treatment noted: oral pan-JAK inhibitor, 5-10 mg twice daily. Germline V gene lookup returns CDR1 MNHNS and CDR2 SASEGT. This CDR3 is 13 amino acids long. Trimming left V 4 bases short and J 6 bases short, with 13 bases between. Reverse transcribed after extraction, RNA yielded cDNA as the sequencing template. Assay: immunoSEQ multiplex PCR; the TCRdb copy retains only in-frame clones and omits some. Seen here are 250,000 to 350,000 clones, around three fifths observed once, and the top ten hold around 0.92%. The clonotype comes from a human donor with alopecia areata. The gene calls are TRBV6-1 and TRBJ2-7, with D perhaps matching TRBD1 (5 bases). The source was CD4+ T cells sorted from blood, collected at week 52, from a patient treated with tofacitinib. The CDR3 spells CASSVYRSGEQYF. The CDR3 region has the DNA TGTGCCAGCAGTGTATACAGGTCGGGCGAGCAGTACTTC.